The T cell receptor (beta chain) described here comes from a study of cytomegalovirus exposure and HLA in healthy donors. As to this clone: Its antigen is currently unknown.

Trimming took off 0 bases at V and 3 bases at J, with 7 bases between the two ends. The CDR3 is 14 amino acids. Germline CDR1 reads SGDLS; CDR2 reads YYNGEE. The study's findings and limits: Cytomegalovirus status, reportedly, was diagnosed with high specificity and sensitivity by the classifier. Most TCR sequences were rare, but some public TCRs occurred in many donors.

Profiling relied on immunoSEQ multiplex PCR, and the TCRdb table lists in-frame clones only, not all of them. The sample holds about 340,000 clones; roughly 85% are singletons and the top ten take under 0.85%. The sequence came from a woman younger than 35 in good health and CMV-seronegative. The genes are TRBV9 and TRBJ2-1; no clear D. Sequenced material: PBMCs. The CDR3 bases are TGTGCCAGCAGCGTAGACCAACTCTACAATGAGCAGTTCTTC. Encoded protein: CASSVDQLYNEQFF.